What follows is one TCR beta chain and its context. What it binds is not known. The source of the sample is a study of T cells expressing NK-cell markers. Study information: Repertoire data for TCR beta were derived from sorted T cells (CD3+CD56+NKG2C+, CD3+CD56+NKG2C- and CD3+CD56-NKG2C+). One of the eight sequenced donors was seronegative, whereas the other seven were HCMV-seropositive.

The study, taken as a whole, reports: About 1.0-7.0% of CD8+ T cells in roughly six donors belonged to dominant NKG2C+ clonotypes.

Germline CDR1 SGHRS, CDR2 YFSETQ. The CDR3 is 18 amino acids. TCRdb reprocessed the 5' RACE reads and keeps a single row for each CDR3 protein, giving no DNA. Its listing shows roughly 160,000 distinct CDR3 sequences. What was sequenced was blood T cells: a sorted CD56 or NKG2C T cell subset, CD4+ or CD8+ T cells, or bulk PBMC T cells (not recorded which). This TCR was sampled from a woman between 18 and 75 years old in good health. This chain joins TRBV5-1 and TRBJ1-6; TCRdb's D call, TRBD1, is unchecked because there is no DNA. The CDR3 protein is CASSFGTGGDLNNSPLHF.